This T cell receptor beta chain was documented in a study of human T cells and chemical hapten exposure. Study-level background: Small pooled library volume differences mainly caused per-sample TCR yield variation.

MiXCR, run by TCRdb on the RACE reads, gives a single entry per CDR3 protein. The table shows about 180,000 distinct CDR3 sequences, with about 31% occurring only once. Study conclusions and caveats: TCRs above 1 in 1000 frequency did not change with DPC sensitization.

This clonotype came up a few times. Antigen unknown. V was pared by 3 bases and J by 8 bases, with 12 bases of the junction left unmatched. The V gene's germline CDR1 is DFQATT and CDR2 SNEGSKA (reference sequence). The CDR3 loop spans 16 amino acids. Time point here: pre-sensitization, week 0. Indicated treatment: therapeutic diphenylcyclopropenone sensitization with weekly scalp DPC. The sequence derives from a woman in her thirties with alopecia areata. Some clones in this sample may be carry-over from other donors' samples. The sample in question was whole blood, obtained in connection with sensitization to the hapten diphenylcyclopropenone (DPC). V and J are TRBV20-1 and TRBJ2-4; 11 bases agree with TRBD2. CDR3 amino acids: CSASPSSGGLRYIQYF. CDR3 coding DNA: TGCAGTGCTAGCCCTTCTAGCGGGGGGCTTAGATACATTCAGTACTTC.